A selection of T cell receptor beta chains follows, all from one sample in a study of tumour-infiltrating T cells in Burkitt lymphoma. Here immunoSEQ multiplex PCR was the method, and the copy in TCRdb shows in-frame clones only, minus some. Of 5,500 to 7,000 clones in the sample, about 9.4% were seen once. The sequencing sample was made of tumor tissue. These receptors were obtained from a human donor with diffuse large B-cell lymphoma. Both conserved end residues are part of each CDR3. The D gene is left open where the match is weak. A clone size is listed for some rows: how often the clone was seen (once, few, many), or a class if it is expanded.

TRBJ1-2	TRBV12-5	NA	few	TGTGCTAGTGGTTTCGGGGGGGTTAACTATGGCTACACCTTC	CASGFGGVNYGYTF
TRBJ2-7	TRBV7-9	TRBD1	few	TGTGCCAGCAGCCGGGACAGCAGCTTCTACGAGCAGTACTTC	CASSRDSSFYEQYF
TRBJ2-2	TRBV2	NA	NA	TGTGCCAGCAGGGGCACCGGGGAGCTGTTTTTT	CASRGTGELFF
TRBJ2-5	TRBV7-9	NA	few	TGTGCCAGCAGCTTAGGCCTTGGTGAGACCCAGTACTTC	CASSLGLGETQYF
TRBJ2-2	TRBV25-1	NA	NA	TGTGCCAGCTCACTAGGATCGGCCGGGGAGCTGTTTTTT	CASSLGSAGELFF
TRBJ2-7	TRBV4-1	TRBD1	NA	TGCGCCAGCAGCTACCCGGGACAGACCTACGAGCAGTACTTC	CASSYPGQTYEQYF
TRBJ1-2	TRBV7-8	NA	few	TGTGCCAGCAGCCGTACAGGGTCCCCAAACTATGGCTACACCTTC	CASSRTGSPNYGYTF
TRBJ1-1	TRBV19	NA	NA	TGTGCCAGTAGTGCGACCCGGACCACTGAAGCTTTCTTT	CASSATRTTEAFF
TRBJ2-2	TRBV7-8	NA	NA	TGTGCCAGCAGCTCCCCCCCGAGAGGTCGCGCCGGGGAGCTGTTTTTT	CASSSPPRGRAGELFF
TRBJ2-3	TRBV5-1	NA	few	TGCGCCAGCAGCTCGGGGTCAGATACGCAGTATTTT	CASSSGSDTQYF
TRBJ1-2	TRBV13	NA	NA	TGTGCCAGCAGCCACCCCGGAGGGTATGGCTACACCTTC	CASSHPGGYGYTF
TRBJ1-5	TRBV7-9	NA	NA	TGTGCCAGCAGCGATGCCCAGAGCAGCAATCAGCCCCAGCATTTT	CASSDAQSSNQPQHF
TRBJ2-3	TRBV6-1	TRBD1	NA	TGTGCCAGCACCCACGGGTTAGGGGGCGGAGATACGCAGTATTTT	CASTHGLGGGDTQYF
TRBJ2-1	TRBV18	NA	NA	TGTGCCAGCTCACCACTTGAAAACGAGCAGTTCTTC	CASSPLENEQFF
TRBJ1-5	TRBV30	NA	few	TGTGCCTGGAGTGTGACAGGAGATCAGCCCCAGCATTTT	CAWSVTGDQPQHF
TRBJ2-4	TRBV5-1	TRBD1	few	TGCGCCAGCAGCATCTCAGGGGGCTTGGAAAACATTCAGTACTTC	CASSISGGLENIQYF
TRBJ1-4	TRBV6-5	NA	few	TGTGCCAGCAGAGACAGCTTTGCAACTAATGAAAAACTGTTTTTT	CASRDSFATNEKLFF
TRBJ2-5	TRBV20-1	NA	few	TGCAGTGCTAGAGCCCAAACTAGTTCCCACTTC	CSARAQTSSHF
TRBJ1-1	TRBV5-1	NA	few	TGCGCCAGCAGCCCGGAATACAGGAGCTACACTGAAGCTTTCTTT	CASSPEYRSYTEAFF
TRBJ1-2	TRBV28	TRBD1	NA	TGTGCCAGCAGCTATGGGACAGGGTTTAGTGGCTACACCTTC	CASSYGTGFSGYTF
TRBJ2-4	TRBV7-2	NA	NA	TGTGCCAGCAGCTTCGGACTGGGAAACATTCAGTACTTC	CASSFGLGNIQYF
TRBJ2-5	TRBV7-2	TRBD1	NA	TGTGCCAGCAGCCAACAGGGGCCAACGAAATACCAAGAGACCCAGTACTTC	CASSQQGPTKYQETQYF
TRBJ1-1	TRBV4-1	NA	few	TGCGCCAGCAGCCAAGAGGACATATACACTGAAGCTTTCTTT	CASSQEDIYTEAFF
TRBJ2-6	TRBV5-4	NA	NA	TGTGCCAGCAGCGGGGAGGGGGCCAACGTCCTGACTTTC	CASSGEGANVLTF
TRBJ2-2	TRBV29-1	TRBD1	NA	TGCAGCGTTGAGTTTCCAGGGGGCACCGGGGAGCTGTTTTTT	CSVEFPGGTGELFF
TRBJ2-5	TRBV5-4	NA	few	TGTGCCAGCAGCTTATCTCTTAGTGACCCCCGATTCGGGGAGACCCAGTACTTC	CASSLSLSDPRFGETQYF
TRBJ1-1	TRBV2	TRBD1	NA	TGTGCCAGCAGGAGACAGGGGACAGGTTGGAACACTGAAGCTTTCTTT	CASRRQGTGWNTEAFF
TRBJ2-7	TRBV29-1	TRBD1	NA	TGCAGCGTTCGCACCGGGACAGGGGGCCACGAGCAGTACTTC	CSVRTGTGGHEQYF
TRBJ2-3	TRBV5-6	TRBD2	NA	TGTGCCAGCAGCTCAGCGGGGGGGCCAGATACGCAGTATTTT	CASSSAGGPDTQYF
TRBJ1-1	TRBV6-6	NA	NA	TGTGCCAGCAGTTACGAGAAGAACACTGAAGCTTTCTTT	CASSYEKNTEAFF
TRBJ2-7	TRBV10-3	TRBD2	medium-sized	TGTGCCATCAGTGGACTAGCGGGGCTCGAGCAGTACTTC	CAISGLAGLEQYF
TRBJ2-5	TRBV9	TRBD2	few	TGTGCCAGCAGCCCCGGGACTAGCTTTCGAGAGACCCAGTACTTC	CASSPGTSFRETQYF
TRBJ1-2	TRBV19	TRBD1	few	TGTGCCAGTAGTAGCCCCCCGGACAGGGGGTACCGTCGCTACACCTTC	CASSSPPDRGYRRYTF
TRBJ1-1	TRBV15	TRBD1	few	TGTGCCACCAGGGACAGGGGGTTGTCGAACACTGAAGCTTTCTTT	CATRDRGLSNTEAFF
TRBJ1-6	TRBV5-1	TRBD1	NA	TGCGCCAGCAGCTTTACAGGGGACTCCTATAATTCACCCCTCCACTTT	CASSFTGDSYNSPLHF
TRBJ2-7	TRBV11-2	TRBD1	few	TGTGCCAGCAGCTTCGACAGGGGCGGGTACGAGCAGTACTTC	CASSFDRGGYEQYF
TRBJ2-7	TRBV14	NA	few	TGTGCCAGCAGCTTCCCCGGGGCCTACGAGCAGTACTTC	CASSFPGAYEQYF
TRBJ2-3	TRBV28	TRBD1	few	TGTGCCAGCACCTCTGGACAGGGGCGAGATACGCAGTATTTT	CASTSGQGRDTQYF
TRBJ1-2	TRBV5-1	NA	few	TGCGCCAGCAGCTCGGACGGGAACTATGGCTACACCTTC	CASSSDGNYGYTF
TRBJ1-1	TRBV5-1	NA	NA	TGCGCCAGCAGCTTGGCCGGGCAGGGGAACGGCGTAGCTTTCTTT	CASSLAGQGNGVAFF
TRBJ1-4	TRBV5-6	NA	NA	TGTGCCAGCAGCAAAAATCTGGGGAAACTGTTTTTT	CASSKNLGKLFF
TRBJ2-3	TRBV19	TRBD2	NA	TGTGCCAGTAGTATGACTAGCGGGGGATTCGATACGCAGTATTTT	CASSMTSGGFDTQYF
TRBJ1-4	TRBV19	NA	NA	TGTGCCAGTAGTATAAATTCTTTGGGGGGGAACGGAAAACTGTTTTTT	CASSINSLGGNGKLFF
TRBJ1-3	TRBV6-5	NA	few	TGTGCCAGCAGTTACGAAGACACCATATATTTT	CASSYEDTIYF
TRBJ2-7	TRBV11-2	TRBD2	NA	TGTGCCAGCAGCTTAGTCGGGGGGAGCTCCTACGAGCAGTACTTC	CASSLVGGSSYEQYF
TRBJ1-1	TRBV14	NA	NA	TGTGCCAGCAGCCAAGTTATGCTGGGGACAGCTTTCTTT	CASSQVMLGTAFF
TRBJ2-1	TRBV4-2	NA	few	TGTGCCAGCAGCCAAGAAATTTCAGTGAGCTCCTACAATGAGCAGTTCTTC	CASSQEISVSSYNEQFF
TRBJ2-1	TRBV6-6	TRBD1	few	TGTGCCAGCAGTAACATAGGACAGGGGTACAATGAGCAGTTCTTC	CASSNIGQGYNEQFF
TRBJ2-7	TRBV27	TRBD1	few	TGTGCCAGCAGTTCGCTAGGGGACAGGGGGCTTCAGCAGTACTTC	CASSSLGDRGLQQYF
TRBJ1-1	TRBV6-6	NA	NA	TGTGCCAGCAGTTCTTCAGGGGCAGGGAACACTGAAGCTTTCTTT	CASSSSGAGNTEAFF
TRBJ2-2	TRBV18	TRBD1	NA	TGTGCCAGCTCACCGAGGACAGGGCAGTTAGGAAACACCGGGGAGCTGTTTTTT	CASSPRTGQLGNTGELFF
TRBJ1-1	TRBV7-9	NA	NA	TGTGCCAGCACGGAAGGGGGCACTGAAGCTTTCTTT	CASTEGGTEAFF
TRBJ2-7	TRBV14	NA	few	TGTGCCAGCAGTTGGGACACGCTAACCTCCTACGAGCAGTACTTC	CASSWDTLTSYEQYF
TRBJ1-1	TRBV4-2	NA	few	TGTGCCAGCAGCCAAGAGGAAATTCTTAGCACTGAAGCTTTCTTT	CASSQEEILSTEAFF
TRBJ1-3	TRBV14	NA	few	TGTGCCAGCAGCCGTGTCTCTGGAAACACCATATATTTT	CASSRVSGNTIYF
TRBJ1-1	TRBV4-2	NA	few	TGTGCCAGCAGCCGATCGCCCTGGATCTTTTTGAACACTGAAGCTTTCTTT	CASSRSPWIFLNTEAFF
TRBJ1-1	TRBV27	TRBD1	NA	TGTGCCAGCAGGCCGGGACAGCTAAACACTGAAGCTTTCTTT	CASRPGQLNTEAFF
TRBJ1-2	TRBV6-5	TRBD1	few	TGTGCCAGCAGTTACTCGACAGGGTACTATGGCTACACCTTC	CASSYSTGYYGYTF
TRBJ2-6	TRBV4-1	TRBD1	few	TGCGCCAGCAGCCAAGGCCAGGGGACAGGGGGAGGCCTCTCTGGGGCCAACGTCCTGACTTTC	CASSQGQGTGGGLSGANVLTF
TRBJ1-1	TRBV7-2	NA	few	TGTGCCAGCAGCTTAGCCCCGGGCAGGGCTGAAGCTTTCTTT	CASSLAPGRAEAFF